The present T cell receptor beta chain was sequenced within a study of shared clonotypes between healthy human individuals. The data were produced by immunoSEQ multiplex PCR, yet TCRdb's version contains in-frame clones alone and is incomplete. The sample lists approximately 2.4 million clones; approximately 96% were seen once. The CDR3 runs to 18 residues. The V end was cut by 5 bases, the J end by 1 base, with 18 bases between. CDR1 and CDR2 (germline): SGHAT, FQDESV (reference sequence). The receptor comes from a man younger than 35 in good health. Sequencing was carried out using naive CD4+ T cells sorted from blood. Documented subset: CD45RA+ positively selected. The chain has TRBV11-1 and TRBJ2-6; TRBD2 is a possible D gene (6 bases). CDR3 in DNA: TGTGCCAGCAGCCTGGACGGGGGTCGTATGTCTGGGGCCAACGTCCTGACTTTC. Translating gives CASSLDGGRMSGANVLTF.